The sample holds many counts of the clone carrying this T cell receptor (beta chain). Its specificity is not known. V dropped 1 base and J dropped 5; count of bases not matched to a gene: 8. The CDR3 extends over 16 amino acids. Germline CDR1 and CDR2: SGHTA and FQGNSA. The data were taken from a study of T cells in Graves' hyperthyroidism and ophthalmopathy. Ophthalmopathy patients all had a Clinical Activity Score of at least 3, a NOSPECS grade of at least 4 and disease under 3 months old. Orbital computed tomography and thyroid ultrasound, together with serum TRAb and thyroxine and clinical symptoms, were used for diagnoses. General observations from the study: A model of 13 V-J features distinguished ophthalmopathy from stable hyperthyroidism. Blood held most thyroid clonotypes expanded above 0.001 frequency.

Researchers took RNA transcripts and amplified the TCR beta CDR3 regions from them. Initially, a first-round RT-PCR of the TCR CDR3 employed the HTBI primer set. TCRdb recomputed calls from the multiplex PCR reads with MiXCR, one row per CDR3 protein. The sample holds approximately 430,000 distinct CDR3 sequences; roughly 14% are singletons and the top ten take roughly an eighth. This sequence was found in a man aged 18 to 29 with Graves' ophthalmopathy. This chain connects TRBV7-2 to TRBJ2-7; 10 nucleotides align to TRBD2. The sequenced sample consisted of blood. The CDR3: CASSLVGAGGLHEQYF. As DNA, the CDR3 is TGTGCCAGCAGCTTAGTTGGAGCGGGGGGGCTCCACGAGCAGTACTTC.